Presented here are 27 T cell receptor beta chains from one specimen sequenced in a study of vaccination effects on CD4 cells after COVID-19. Clones were read by immunoSEQ multiplex PCR, and TCRdb kept only the in-frame ones, dropping some. The sample shows more than 9,000 clones, approximately 75% of them seen only once. Antigens for these TCRs are unknown. Before sequencing, viral peptide pools were used by the ViraFEST assay to expand antigen-specific CD4+ T cells. It was after approximately 11 days of culture that CD4+ T cells were isolated. Participants received two doses of either the BNT162b2 or mRNA-1273 vaccine. Sequences were derived from CD4+ T cells from PBMCs cultured with SARS-CoV-2 spike peptides, sampled after COVID-19 vaccination. These receptors were taken from a human donor who received a COVID-19 vaccine.

The rearrangement joins TRBV19 to TRBJ2-1; the D is unclear. Trimming took 0 bases from V and 4 from J, leaving 7 bases between them. Germline V CDR1 and CDR2: LNHDA, SQIVND (reference sequence). The length of the CDR3 is 14 residues. The CDR3 region has the DNA TGTGCCAGTAGTATAGAAGGCCCATACAATGAGCAGTTCTTC. It specifies CASSIEGPYNEQFF.

The V call is TRBV6-5, the J call TRBJ2-1, with 12 bases identical to TRBD1. V dropped 10 bases and J dropped 5; count of bases not matched to a gene: 9. The CDR3 is 15 amino acids. CDR1 is MNHEY and CDR2 is SVGAGI in the germline V gene. The CDR3 DNA is TGTGCCACAAGACTCCGGGACAGGGGGCACAATGAGCAGTTCTTC. Translating gives CATRLRDRGHNEQFF.

V is TRBV6-6 and J is TRBJ1-2, with 8 bases matching TRBD1. Per germline, CDR1 MNHNY and CDR2 SVGAGI (reference sequence). V trimming: 7 bases; J trimming: 7 bases; junction bases outside the gene matches: 8. This CDR3 has 13 amino acids. The CDR3 DNA follows: TGTGCCAGCACCCGCGACAGGGGAGCTGGCTACACCTTC. Amino acids: CASTRDRGAGYTF.

On this clone: Mismatch with germline at one junction end may stem from a read error. This chain uses TRBV7-9 with TRBJ2-3, with D hard to call. The CDR3 consists of 12 residues. From germline, CDR1 is SEHNR and CDR2 FQNEAQ (reference sequence). The CDR3 region is CASSLFPDPIHF. The CDR3 nucleotides read TGTGCCAGCAGCTTGTTTCCAGACCCTATCCATTTT.

The chain recombines TRBV5-1 with TRBJ2-7, with 7 positions matching TRBD1. In germline, CDR1 is SGHRS, CDR2 YFSETQ. J lost 1 base, V lost 4 bases, and 8 bases had no gene match. This CDR3 contains 15 residues. The chain's CDR3 is CASSPLDRLSYEQYF. CDR3 DNA sequence: TGCGCCAGCAGCCCGTTGGACAGGCTATCCTACGAGCAGTACTTC.

This clone turned up a few times. The chain links TRBV4-1 to TRBJ1-1; D perhaps matches TRBD1 (6 bases). The CDR3 extends over 14 amino acids. Germline V gene lookup returns CDR1 MGHRA and CDR2 YSYEKL. V was shortened by 0 bases and J by 9 bases, with 14 bases between the two germline ends. The CDR3: CASSQDGWGRKAFF. CDR3 DNA: TGCGCCAGCAGCCAAGATGGATGGGGGCGTAAAGCTTTCTTT.

The table lists this clone with a count of one. This chain links TRBV5-1 with TRBJ2-5; weak D call: TRBD1 (6 bases). Germline loops: CDR1 SGHRS, CDR2 YFSETQ. Trimming shortened V by 4 bases and J by 3 bases, and 16 bases separated the two germline ends. CDR3 length: 15 amino acids. CDR3 sequence reads: CASSPTGTPEETQYF. The CDR3 region has the DNA TGCGCCAGCAGCCCAACCGGGACACCAGAAGAGACCCAGTACTTC.

By sample fraction, this clone is medium-sized. The rearrangement joins TRBV3-1 (or the pseudogene TRBV3-2) to TRBJ2-1, with TRBD1 matching 12 bases. The germline gives CDR1 LGHDT, CDR2 YNNKEL (reference sequence). This CDR3 region has 15 residues. The V gene end was trimmed by 4 bases and the J gene end by 8 bases; junction bases not matched to a gene: 6. DNA of the CDR3: TGTGCCAGCAGCCGTGGGACAGGGGGCAGGGATGAGCAGTTCTTC. Encoded protein: CASSRGTGGRDEQFF.

This chain uses TRBV18 with TRBJ2-5; TRBD1 or TRBD2 may be the D gene (5 bases each). Trimming shortened V by 4 bases and J by 4 bases, and 16 bases separated the two germline ends. CDR3 length equals 15 residues. Germline V lookup: CDR1 KGHSH, CDR2 LQKENI. CDR3 in DNA: TGTGCCAGCTCACTTCGCTCCGCCGGGACAGAGACCCAGTACTTC. It translates to CASSLRSAGTETQYF.

The J gene is TRBJ1-4, the V gene TRBV6-5, with D unresolved. Germline assignment: CDR1 MNHEY and CDR2 SVGAGI. The V and J ends lost 6 bases and 8 bases respectively, with 16 bases between them. This CDR3 is 14 amino acids long. This CDR3 is CASRSTATGEKLFF. DNA for the CDR3: TGTGCCAGCAGGAGTACGGCTACGGGGGAAAAACTGTTTTTT.

J is TRBJ2-1 and V is TRBV18; 10 bases agree with TRBD1. This CDR3 is 15 amino acids long. The J segment lost 5 bases and the V segment lost 6 bases, leaving 7 bases of the junction unmatched. CDR1 KGHSH and CDR2 LQKENI come from the germline V gene. The CDR3: CASSKDRGAHNEQFF. CDR3 nucleotide sequence: TGTGCCAGCTCCAAGGACAGGGGGGCCCACAATGAGCAGTTCTTC.

This clone was picked up one time. The chain uses TRBV6-1 and TRBJ1-4; perhaps TRBD1 as D (5 bases). From germline, CDR1 is MNHNS and CDR2 SASEGT. V was trimmed by 0 bases and J by 17 bases, leaving 16 bases between them. The CDR3 runs to 13 residues. CDR3 nucleotide sequence: TGTGCCAGCAGTGAAGCGTGGGGGGGGAATGTCTTTTTT. Protein: CASSEAWGGNVFF.

The CDR3 reads CASSQDEGQGAGKTQYF. In nucleotides, the CDR3 is TGTGCCAGCAGCCAAGATGAGGGACAGGGGGCTGGTAAGACCCAGTACTTC. The gene calls are TRBV14 and TRBJ2-5; 12 positions match TRBD1. V dropped 0 bases and J dropped 6; count of bases not matched to a gene: 8. This CDR3 region has 17 residues. The germline gives CDR1 SGHDN, CDR2 FVKESK.

The rearrangement uses TRBV15 and TRBJ1-5; D gene uncertain. The V gene lost 5 bases and the J gene lost 2 bases, with 10 bases spanning the gap. This CDR3 comprises 14 residues. Germline loops: CDR1 LNHNV, CDR2 YYDKDF (reference sequence). The CDR3 region is CATSFGDGNQPQHF. The CDR3 DNA follows: TGTGCCACCAGCTTCGGCGACGGCAATCAGCCCCAGCATTTT.

This clone was recorded once. This chain connects TRBV5-1 to TRBJ2-5; 7 bases are a match to TRBD2. The CDR3 has 14 amino acids. Germline V CDR1 and CDR2: SGHRS, YFSETQ. Losses at the gene ends were 0 bases for V and 4 bases for J; bases not matched to a gene: 3. The CDR3 sequence: CASSLGSSGETQYF. CDR3 bases: TGCGCCAGCAGCTTGGGGTCTAGCGGAGAGACCCAGTACTTC.

The gene calls are TRBV18 and TRBJ1-3; no clear D gene. Germline CDR1 KGHSH, CDR2 LQKENI. V was shortened by 0 bases and J by 4 bases, with 7 bases between the two germline ends. The CDR3 spans 14 residues. CDR3 region: CASSPPSRGNTIYF. The CDR3 coding sequence is TGTGCCAGCTCACCACCAAGTCGAGGAAACACCATATATTTT.

This clone was picked up a small number of times. The rearrangement uses TRBV30 and TRBJ2-2; 9 bases map to TRBD2. The CDR3 is 16 residues long. With 4 bases clipped from V and 2 bases from J, the junction kept 8 bases outside the gene matches. Germline V gene data show CDR1 as GTSNPN and CDR2 as SVGIG (reference sequence). This chain's CDR3 is CAWTVAGASNTGELFF. CDR3 bases: TGTGCCTGGACTGTAGCGGGAGCTTCTAACACCGGGGAGCTGTTTTTT.

V usage is TRBV5-4 and J usage is TRBJ2-3; 9 nucleotides align to TRBD2. The CDR3 has 16 amino acids. After removal of 3 bases from V and 8 bases from J, the junction contained 13 bases not matched to a gene. Germline assignment: CDR1 SGHNT and CDR2 YYREEE (reference sequence). CDR3 in amino acids: CASSSLASGKVGTQYF. The DNA of the CDR3 is TGTGCCAGCAGCTCCCTGGCTAGCGGGAAAGTAGGTACGCAGTATTTT.

This clone was detected only a few times. The chain joins TRBV19 to TRBJ2-2; no clear D gene. In germline, CDR1 is LNHDA, CDR2 SQIVND (reference sequence). Trimming took off 5 bases at V and 3 bases at J, with 10 bases between the two ends. This CDR3 contains 14 residues. The CDR3 loop reads CASSPNRHTGELFF. The CDR3 DNA reads TGTGCCAGTAGTCCAAACAGACACACCGGGGAGCTGTTTTTT.

The chain carries TRBV5-8 and TRBJ2-1; a weak D match, TRBD1 (6 bases). Germline V gene data show CDR1 as SGHTS and CDR2 as YDEGEE. V was pared by 2 bases and J by 6 bases, with 15 bases between. This CDR3 contains 15 residues. The CDR3 sequence is CASSLRTVQSNEQFF. The CDR3 nucleotides are TGTGCCAGCAGCTTACGGACAGTTCAAAGCAATGAGCAGTTCTTC.

The chain has TRBV5-6 and TRBJ1-6; 10 positions agree with TRBD1. V lost 1 base and J lost 10; bases outside the gene matches: 8. This CDR3 is 16 amino acids long. Germline values: CDR1 SGHDT, CDR2 YYEEEE. Here the CDR3 reads CASSLYRGTGASPLHF. The DNA for the CDR3 is TGTGCCAGCAGCTTGTACCGGGGGACAGGGGCATCACCCCTCCACTTT.

This clone showed up just once. This chain links TRBV7-2 with TRBJ1-2; no firm D call. CDR3 length: 13 residues. The V gene's germline CDR1 is SGHTA and CDR2 FQGNSA. V was clipped by 6 bases and J by 2 bases, with 10 bases between them. Here the CDR3 reads CASSLAPNYGYTF. The DNA of the CDR3 is TGTGCCAGCAGTCTCGCCCCAAACTATGGCTACACCTTC.

The chain recombines TRBV5-1 with TRBJ1-1, with D possibly matching TRBD1 (5 bases). Germline lookup yields CDR1 SGHRS and CDR2 YFSETQ. This CDR3 has 14 residues. V lost 9 bases and J 5 bases, leaving 20 bases between the germline ends. This chain's CDR3 is CATGGGTSGTEAFF. Here the CDR3 DNA reads TGCGCCACCGGGGGGGGGACCTCCGGTACTGAAGCTTTCTTT.

This chain links TRBV27 with TRBJ1-4; D gene unclear. Germline loops: CDR1 MNHEY, CDR2 SMNVEV (reference sequence). The V and J ends lost 6 bases and 4 bases respectively, with 12 bases between them. The CDR3 sequence is 14 residues long. The CDR3 region has the DNA TGTGCCAGCAGCGCTAGGGCGGGTAATGAAAAACTGTTTTTT. This codes for CASSARAGNEKLFF.

This clone was seen more than once but under ten times. The V and J genes are TRBV7-2 and TRBJ2-7; 7 bases map to TRBD2. The germline gives CDR1 SGHTA, CDR2 FQGNSA. The CDR3 contains 14 residues. V lost 1 base to trimming and J lost 3 bases; unmatched junction nucleotides: 3. CDR3 in DNA: TGTGCCAGCAGCTTAGTCCTAGCGGACTACGAGCAGTACTTC. Amino acid sequence: CASSLVLADYEQYF.

The chain employs TRBV7-9 and TRBJ1-2, with 10 bases that match TRBD1. V gave up 0 bases and J gave up 5 bases; unmatched junction bases: 6. The germline gives CDR1 SEHNR, CDR2 FQNEAQ (reference sequence). CDR3 length equals 16 residues. In DNA form, the CDR3 reads TGTGCCAGCAGCTTAGCCGGGAGACAGGGGGCATATGGCTACACCTTC. Translation: CASSLAGRQGAYGYTF.

This sequence joins TRBV27 and TRBJ2-7; D unclear. Germline lookup yields CDR1 MNHEY and CDR2 SMNVEV (reference sequence). The V end lost 2 bases, the J end lost 2 bases, and 10 bases lay between the germline ends. The CDR3 contains 14 residues. The CDR3 spells CASSLDAAAYEQYF. The CDR3 DNA reads as TGTGCCAGCAGTTTAGACGCCGCAGCCTACGAGCAGTACTTC.